A selection of T cell receptor beta chains follows, all from one sample in a study of naive and memory T cell subsets. TCRdb used MiXCR to reprocess the UMI-ligation and nested PCR reads, holding one entry per CDR3 protein. The data show roughly 150,000 distinct CDR3 sequences, more than 15% seen once. Sequences were obtained from naive CD8+ T cells from blood. These TCRs come from a human donor in good health. Both conserved end residues are part of each CDR3. Each record gives: D gene, J gene, V gene, clone size, CDR3 DNA, CDR3 protein. D genes are given only for firm matches. Not all rows give a size; the values are once, few, many and, for expanded clones, a class.

>TRBD2|TRBJ2-3|TRBV29-1|few
TGCAGCGTTGAACCGAGCGGGGTTGATACGCAGTATTTT
CSVEPSGVDTQYF
>NA|TRBJ2-1|TRBV29-1|NA
TGCAGCGTCGTCCTGACAGACTACAATGAGCAGTTCTTC
CSVVLTDYNEQFF
>NA|TRBJ2-3|TRBV11-2|few
TGTGCCAGCAGCTTAGGGGTAGCAAGCACAGATACGCAGTATTTT
CASSLGVASTDTQYF
>NA|TRBJ2-7|TRBV12-3/TRBV12-4|NA
TGTGCCAGCAGTTTAGCGGGAGAACTCTACGAGCAGTACTTC
CASSLAGELYEQYF
>NA|TRBJ2-1|TRBV9|NA
TGTGCCAGCAGCCCGTTAATAAGCTCCTACAATGAGCAGTTCTTC
CASSPLISSYNEQFF
>NA|TRBJ2-1|TRBV7-2|few
TGTGCCACCAGGAGCGCGGAGGCCATAATCCCCCAGTTCTTC
CATRSAEAIIPQFF
>TRBD2|TRBJ2-7|TRBV13|few
TGTGCCAGCAGCTACTCGGGACTAGAACTCTACGAGCAGTACTTC
CASSYSGLELYEQYF
>NA|TRBJ1-3|TRBV29-1|few
TGCAGCGTTGTTGGGAGAACTGGAAACACCATATATTTT
CSVVGRTGNTIYF
>NA|TRBJ2-1|TRBV9|few
TGTGCCAGCAGCGTGGGACCCATCAATGAGCAGTTCTTC
CASSVGPINEQFF
>NA|TRBJ2-7|TRBV9|few
TGTGCCAGCAGCGCCGGGCCTTTTCCCTACGAGCAGTACTTC
CASSAGPFPYEQYF
>NA|TRBJ2-7|TRBV6-6|NA
TGTGCCAGCAGTTTACAGTTTTCCTACGAGCAGTACTTC
CASSLQFSYEQYF
>NA|TRBJ1-5|TRBV2|few
TGTGCCAGCAGTGAGGTGGGGAACAATCAGCCCCAGCATTTT
CASSEVGNNQPQHF
>NA|TRBJ2-1|TRBV12-3/TRBV12-4|NA
TGTGCCACCACACACGGGAGCTCCTACAATGAGCAGTTCTTC
CATTHGSSYNEQFF
>NA|TRBJ2-1|TRBV6-5|NA
TGTGCCAGCACCCACCCGGACGGGAATGAGCAGTTCTTC
CASTHPDGNEQFF
>NA|TRBJ1-1|TRBV28|NA
TGTGCCAGCAGTCCAGTTTCGTCCCGCGAAGCTTTCTTT
CASSPVSSREAFF
>NA|TRBJ2-3|TRBV27|many
TGTGCCAGCAGTTTCATAGCGGCGCCTACTAGCACAGATACGCAGTATTTT
CASSFIAAPTSTDTQYF
>NA|TRBJ2-2|TRBV5-1|NA
TGCGCCAGCAGCTCGGCATCTACCCTCGACTCCGGGGAGCTGTTTTTT
CASSSASTLDSGELFF
>NA|TRBJ2-7|TRBV2|NA
TGTGCCAGCAGCGGGACTTACTACGAGCAGTGCTTC
CASSGTYYEQCF
>TRBD2|TRBJ2-1|TRBV20-1|NA
TGCAGTGCTAGGGGTGGGAGGGCCCCGTTCTTC
CSARGGRAPFF
>TRBD2|TRBJ2-1|TRBV12-3/TRBV12-4|NA
TGTGCCAGCAGTTTAGCAGGGACTAGAGCCTATGAGCAGTTCTTC
CASSLAGTRAYEQFF
>TRBD2|TRBJ2-2|TRBV4-3|NA
TGCGCCAGCAGCCAAGATGGAGCGGGAGATGGGACCGGGGAGCTGTTTTTT
CASSQDGAGDGTGELFF
>NA|TRBJ1-2|TRBV6-5|NA
TGTGCCAGCAGTTACTCGTCGATCGAGGAGACCTATGGCTACACCTTC
CASSYSSIEETYGYTF
>TRBD2|TRBJ2-7|TRBV7-2|NA
TGTGCCAGCTCTCTAGCGGGAGTTTTCGAGCAGTACTTC
CASSLAGVFEQYF